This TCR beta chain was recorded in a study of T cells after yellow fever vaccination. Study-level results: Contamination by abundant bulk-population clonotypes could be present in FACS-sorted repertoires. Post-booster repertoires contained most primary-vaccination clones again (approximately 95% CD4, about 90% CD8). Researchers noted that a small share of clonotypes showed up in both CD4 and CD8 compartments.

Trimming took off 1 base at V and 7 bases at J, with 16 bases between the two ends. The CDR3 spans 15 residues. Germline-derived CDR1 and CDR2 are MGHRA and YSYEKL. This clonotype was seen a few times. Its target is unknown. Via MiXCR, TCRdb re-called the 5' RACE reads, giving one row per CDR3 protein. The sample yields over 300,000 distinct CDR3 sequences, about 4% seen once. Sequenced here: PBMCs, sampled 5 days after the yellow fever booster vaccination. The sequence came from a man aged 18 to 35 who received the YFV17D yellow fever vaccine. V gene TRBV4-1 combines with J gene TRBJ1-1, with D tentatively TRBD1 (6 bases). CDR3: CASSQAGVLSFEAFF. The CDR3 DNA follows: TGCGCCAGCAGCCAAGCAGGGGTTTTATCGTTTGAAGCTTTCTTT.